A single sample is the source of the 24 T cell receptor beta chains below, sequenced in a study of CD8 T cells in Susac syndrome. Random-hexamer reverse transcription was applied to about 0.5 to 1 ug RNA. One entry per CDR3 protein results from TCRdb running MiXCR on the immunoSEQ multiplex PCR reads. Among around 300,000 distinct CDR3 sequences listed, 85% were seen once. Sequencing input: CD8+ T cells from PBMCs. The source is a human donor with multiple sclerosis.

The chain couples TRBV28 to TRBJ2-5, with D unresolved. The V end lost 10 bases, the J end lost 0 bases, and 6 bases lay between the germline ends. CDR1 and CDR2 from the germline V gene are MDHEN and SYDVKM. This CDR3 spans 11 amino acids. The CDR3 here is CAIRNQETQYF. DNA of the CDR3: TGTGCCATCCGGAACCAAGAGACCCAGTACTTC.

The gene calls are TRBV30 and TRBJ2-7; 9 bases are a match to TRBD2. V lost 2 bases and J lost 6; bases outside the gene matches: 5. Per the germline V gene, CDR1 is GTSNPN and CDR2 is SVGIG (reference sequence). This CDR3 region has 13 residues. The CDR3 here is CAWSRASGTEQYF. The CDR3 DNA is TGTGCCTGGAGTAGGGCTAGCGGGACCGAGCAGTACTTC.

This sequence joins TRBV20-1 and TRBJ1-2; possible D gene TRBD1, 5 bases. Germline CDR1 and CDR2: DFQATT and SNEGSKA (reference sequence). The germline V and J ends were trimmed by 6 bases and 1 base, with 36 bases remaining between them. This CDR3 comprises 21 residues. This CDR3 is CSAPAEDNNTSTKTDNYGYTF. In nucleotides, the CDR3 is TGCAGTGCCCCCGCGGAGGACAACAACACCTCGACGAAAACGGATAACTATGGCTACACCTTC.

The CDR3 is CSANGLPGTDTQYF. CDR3 nucleotides: TGCAGTGCTAACGGACTCCCTGGCACAGATACGCAGTATTTT. The chain links TRBV20-1 to TRBJ2-3; a possible D gene is TRBD2 (5 bases). CDR3 length: 14 amino acids. V lost 4 bases and J 1 base, leaving 12 bases between the germline ends. Looked up from germline, CDR1 is DFQATT and CDR2 is SNEGSKA (reference sequence).

This chain uses TRBV30 with TRBJ2-1; tentative D call: TRBD1 (6 bases). Per germline, CDR1 GTSNPN and CDR2 SVGIG (reference sequence). This CDR3 comprises 16 residues. V was cut by 3 bases and J by 0 bases, with 15 bases left in between. For the CDR3, the DNA is TGTGCCTGGAGGCTGGGGGCGTCGAGCTCCTACAATGAGCAGTTCTTC. It translates to CAWRLGASSSYNEQFF. The full variable domain, completed using reference TRBV30 and TRBJ2-1, is SQTIHQWPATLVQPVGSPLSLECTVEGTSNPNLYWYRQAAGRGLQLLFYSVGIGQISSEVPQNLSASRPQDRQFILSSKKLLLSDSGFYLCAWRLGASSSYNEQFFGPGTRLTVL.

In nucleotides, the CDR3 is TGTGCCAGCAGCCCAGTAGCGGGAAACGAGCAGTACTTC. This translates into CASSPVAGNEQYF. The chain recombines TRBV7-9 with TRBJ2-7; TRBD2 agrees at 8 bases. CDR1 is SEHNR, CDR2 FQNEAQ, per germline (reference sequence). There are 13 residues in the CDR3. V trimming: 5 bases; J trimming: 5 bases; junction bases outside the gene matches: 5.

CDR3 nucleotides: TGCAGCGGAAGAATCCTGGACAAAAACATTCAGTACTTC. This translates into CSGRILDKNIQYF. The rearrangement uses TRBV29-1 and TRBJ2-4, with D unresolved. The germline CDR1 and CDR2 sequences are SQVTM and ANQGSEA. Between the trimmed V and J ends, which lost 7 bases and 3 bases, there was a span of 13 bases. The CDR3 extends over 13 amino acids.

The V call is TRBV12-3 or TRBV12-4, the J call TRBJ1-5, with 10 nucleotides matching TRBD1. V was clipped by 5 bases and J by 11 bases; unmatched bases: 6. CDR3 length: 13 residues. In DNA, the CDR3 is TGTGCCAGCAGTAGACAGGGGGCTGGGGCCCAGCATTTT. This sequence encodes CASSRQGAGAQHF.

The chain carries TRBV5-4 and TRBJ2-5, with D perhaps TRBD2 (5 bases). Germline-derived CDR1 and CDR2 are SGHNT and YYREEE (reference sequence). The CDR3 totals 12 residues. Trimming shortened V by 4 bases and J by 3 bases, and 7 bases separated the two germline ends. This chain's CDR3 is CASSVGKETQYF. The DNA of the CDR3 is TGTGCCAGCAGCGTCGGGAAAGAGACCCAGTACTTC.

This rearrangement joins TRBV6-5 to TRBJ2-2; D might be TRBD2 (6 bases). The CDR3 contains 18 residues. The germline gives CDR1 MNHEY, CDR2 SVGAGI. Trimming stripped 0 bases from V and 3 bases from J, with 17 bases between. The CDR3 sequence: CASSYSGLFDGDTGELFF. CDR3 nucleotides: TGTGCCAGCAGTTACTCGGGACTTTTCGACGGGGACACCGGGGAGCTGTTTTTT.

J is TRBJ1-2 and V is TRBV4-3; D is ambiguous. This CDR3 has 18 residues. V lost 4 bases and J 0 bases, leaving 21 bases between the germline ends. In germline, CDR1 is LGHNA, CDR2 YSLEER. The CDR3 reads CASSPTDGGNLANYGYTF. The CDR3 nucleotides read TGCGCCAGCAGCCCGACCGATGGTGGCAACCTGGCTAACTATGGCTACACCTTC.

V and J are TRBV5-6 and TRBJ2-1; 11 positions agree with TRBD2. V was clipped by 4 bases and J by 3 bases; unmatched bases: 9. The germline gives CDR1 SGHDT, CDR2 YYEEEE. This CDR3 region has 17 residues. The CDR3 protein is CASSALGGLAGYNEQFF. The CDR3, as DNA: TGTGCCAGCAGCGCACTCGGCGGACTAGCGGGCTACAATGAGCAGTTCTTC.

This clonotype was seen a few times. The gene calls are TRBV9 and TRBJ2-2; no firm D call. This CDR3 is 13 amino acids long. The germline V gene encodes CDR1 SGDLS and CDR2 YYNGEE. Trimming took off 5 bases at V and 1 base at J, with 6 bases between the two ends. CDR3: CASSGGNTGELFF. The DNA for the CDR3 is TGTGCCAGCAGTGGCGGGAACACCGGGGAGCTGTTTTTT.

The chain has TRBV11-2 and TRBJ2-7, with 8 bases matching TRBD2. The V gene's germline CDR1 is SGHAT and CDR2 FQNNGV. V gave up 3 bases and J gave up 5 bases; unmatched junction bases: 15. This CDR3 has 17 residues. The CDR3 nucleotides read TGTGCCAGCAGCTTCCCAAGGGGAGCGGGAGTAAGGAACGAGCAGTACTTC. This sequence encodes CASSFPRGAGVRNEQYF.

The V and J genes are TRBV9 and TRBJ2-1, with 13 bases lining up with TRBD2. The CDR3 is made up of 18 amino acids. In germline, CDR1 is SGDLS, CDR2 YYNGEE. The V gene end was trimmed by 0 bases and the J gene end by 6 bases; junction bases not matched to a gene: 9. CDR3 bases: TGTGCCAGCAGCGTAGTAGGACTAGCGGGAGCTGGAGGCAATGAGCAGTTCTTC. It encodes CASSVVGLAGAGGNEQFF. Complete variable domain (other parts from reference TRBV9 and TRBJ2-1): DSGVTQTPKHLITATGQRVTLRCSPRSGDLSVYWYQQSLDQGLQFLIQYYNGEERAKGNILERFSAQQFPDLHSELNLSSLELGDSALYFCASSVVGLAGAGGNEQFFGPGTRLTVL.

This clonotype has just one count. The rearrangement uses TRBV7-9 and TRBJ2-1, with 7 bases aligning to TRBD2. The trim removed 4 bases at V and 2 bases at J, leaving 8 bases unmatched. Looked up from germline, CDR1 is SEHNR and CDR2 is FQNEAQ (reference sequence). This CDR3 comprises 16 residues. The CDR3 here is CASSSSGGVAYNEQFF. CDR3 bases: TGTGCCAGCAGCTCCTCGGGGGGAGTAGCCTACAATGAGCAGTTCTTC.

V gene TRBV6-5 combines with J gene TRBJ2-1; 8 nucleotides line up with TRBD1. The CDR3 is 14 residues long. With 8 bases clipped from V and 3 bases from J, the junction kept 6 bases outside the gene matches. Germline loops: CDR1 MNHEY, CDR2 SVGAGI. Here the CDR3 DNA reads TGTGCCAGCGCAGACAGGGGTGGCTACAATGAGCAGTTCTTC. Amino acids: CASADRGGYNEQFF.

CDR3: CASSPGLALLTGELFF. The CDR3 DNA follows: TGTGCCAGCAGTCCTGGACTAGCTTTGCTCACCGGGGAGCTGTTTTTT. The chain uses TRBV12-3 or TRBV12-4 and TRBJ2-2, with 8 positions matching TRBD2. J was trimmed by 4 bases and V by 5 bases; bases with no gene match: 9. The CDR3 is 16 amino acids.

The chain combines TRBV30 with TRBJ1-1; D remains unclear. The ends were cut back, 0 bases at V and 5 bases at J, with 7 bases in the middle. Germline V gene data show CDR1 as GTSNPN and CDR2 as SVGIG (reference sequence). CDR3 size: 12 residues. Here the CDR3 DNA reads TGTGCCTGGAGTGTAGTAGGAACTGAAGCTTTCTTT. Encoded protein: CAWSVVGTEAFF.

The chain is built from TRBV7-6 and TRBJ2-1, with TRBD2 matching over 9 bases. Germline assignment: CDR1 SGHVS and CDR2 FNYEAQ. CDR3 length equals 16 residues. The ends lost 2 bases at V and 4 bases at J; junction bases unmatched: 6. The CDR3 sequence is CASSLRPSGTYNEQFF. CDR3 in DNA: TGTGCCAGCAGCTTACGGCCTAGCGGGACTTACAATGAGCAGTTCTTC.

V gene TRBV9 combines with J gene TRBJ2-7, with D tentatively TRBD1 or TRBD2 (5 bases each). V lost 2 bases and J lost 5, with 17 bases in between. Per germline, CDR1 SGDLS and CDR2 YYNGEE. The CDR3 is 15 residues long. This chain's CDR3 is CASSVGTTLPDEQYF. As DNA, the CDR3 is TGTGCCAGCAGCGTCGGGACCACCCTTCCTGACGAGCAGTACTTC. Complete variable domain (other parts from reference TRBV9 and TRBJ2-7): DSGVTQTPKHLITATGQRVTLRCSPRSGDLSVYWYQQSLDQGLQFLIQYYNGEERAKGNILERFSAQQFPDLHSELNLSSLELGDSALYFCASSVGTTLPDEQYFGPGTRLTVT.

The chain joins TRBV15 to TRBJ2-7; D gene unclear. There are 13 residues in the CDR3. Trimming took off 5 bases at V and 0 bases at J, with 8 bases between the two ends. Per the germline V gene, CDR1 is LNHNV and CDR2 is YYDKDF (reference sequence). DNA for the CDR3: TGTGCCACCAGCCTAGAGAGCTCCTACGAGCAGTACTTC. Its protein is CATSLESSYEQYF. Variable domain in full (rest from reference TRBV15 and TRBJ2-7): DAMVIQNPRYQVTQFGKPVTLSCSQTLNHNVMYWYQQKSSQAPKLLFHYYDKDFNNEADTPDNFQSRRPNTSFCFLDIRSPGLGDTAMYLCATSLESSYEQYFGPGTRLTVT.

The chain combines TRBV20-1 with TRBJ2-7, with a tentative D call TRBD1 (8 bases). Germline values: CDR1 DFQATT, CDR2 SNEGSKA (reference sequence). V lost 0 bases to trimming and J lost 3 bases, with 18 bases between them. CDR3 length equals 16 residues. CDR3 DNA: TGCAGTGCTAGAGAGAGAGGACAGGGAGGGTACTACGAGCAGTACTTC. This translates into CSARERGQGGYYEQYF.

The rearrangement uses TRBV7-9 and TRBJ2-7; no clear D gene. The CDR3 is made up of 15 amino acids. Trimming cost V 0 bases and J 2 bases, with 11 bases left between them. Germline-derived CDR1 and CDR2 are SEHNR and FQNEAQ (reference sequence). The CDR3 region has the DNA TGTGCCAGCAGCTTAGCTAGCACCCCTGCCTACGAGCAGTACTTC. This codes for CASSLASTPAYEQYF. Full variable domain (remainder filled in from reference TRBV7-9 and TRBJ2-7): DTGVSQNPRHKITKRGQNVTFRCDPISEHNRLYWYRQTLGQGPEFLTYFQNEAQLEKSRLLSDRFSAERPKGSFSTLEIQRTEQGDSAMYLCASSLASTPAYEQYFGPGTRLTVT.